This T cell receptor (beta chain) was retrieved from a study of regulatory T cells in long-lasting Graves disease (dated by TCRdb to the early 2020s). Background on the whole study: Patients with newly diagnosed Graves' disease had been on antithyroid drugs for under 3 months. A total of roughly 35 samples underwent TCR sequencing: some 13 from persistent and roughly 20 from newly diagnosed Graves' disease patients. Peripheral blood TCR sequencing and RNA sequencing compared persistent Graves' disease patients with newly diagnosed Graves' disease patients. The study was conducted in China and was registered as a clinical trial.

Study-level results and caveats: As a limitation, the authors acknowledged that the small sample size may reduce accuracy. Sequencing and analysis were restricted to the TCR beta chain. Peripheral blood alone was examined, since thyroid tissue, which constituted the primary lesion, could not be accessed. Persistent Graves' disease patients showed lower TCR Shannon entropy and fewer highly expanded clones than newly diagnosed patients, suggesting clonal expansion. More public clonotypes were shared among persistent patients (under 3,000) than among newly diagnosed patients (over 900). Persistent disease showed preferential use of TRBV28, TRBJ1-2 and TRBJ2-5, whereas newly diagnosed disease favored TRBV20-1 and TRBJ2-1.

For CDR1 and CDR2, the germline V gene (reference sequence) lists LNHNV and YYDKDF. Trimming accounts for 3 bases at V and 5 bases at J, while the number of junction bases matched to no gene is 4. The CDR3 goes from the cysteine to the phenylalanine over 14 residues. Of the read, only the CDR3 DNA is kept; its 42 bases are in frame from base 1. Libraries were made using multiplex PCR. TCRdb records Illumina HiSeq 4000 as the sequencer. CDR3 regions were amplified by Arm-PCR with iRepertoire HTBI primers to construct TCR beta libraries. Before sequencing, the PCR products underwent gel purification. The source study handled its data this way. A total of around 59 TRBV and 14 TRBJ segments were identified across samples and were used for gene usage analysis of CDR3 amino acid clonotypes. COPE and FqMerger were used to merge filtered high-quality paired reads into contigs. Contigs were aligned with BLAST to IMGT TRBV, TRBD and TRBJ reference genes, and CDR3 was defined per IMGT. Any clonotype with a frequency above 0.1% was classified as a highly expanded clone. Repertoire diversity was measured by Shannon entropy, and V-J evenness by the Gini coefficient. A clonotype found in more than one individual was treated as public. The public reads were reanalyzed by TCRdb: fastp trimming at Q25, MiXCR alignment, in-frame beta chains only. Each entry merges the rows of one CDR3 protein and shows their most common DNA and genes. TCRdb's processing, not the authors' own work, is the source of the V and J calls. Recorded for this sample are hundreds of thousands of distinct CDR3 sequences; around 17% of them occurred a single time. The ten biggest clones cover about 11% of the sample.

This clonotype has just a few counts. Its antigen specificity is not known. No much larger clonotype is one base removed from it; base qualities were not supplied. What the time point label conveys for this sample: newly diagnosed GD, antithyroid drugs for less than 3 months. RNA was extracted from PBMCs in TRIzol for both TCR sequencing and RNA sequencing. The diagnosis of Graves' disease followed American Thyroid Association guidelines. The patients came from an endocrinology department in Xi'an, China. Each patient gave approximately 10 milliliters of peripheral blood, collected in an EDTA anticoagulant tube. Ficoll Paque Plus density gradient separation was used to isolate PBMCs, and no additional T cell sorting was done. An Agilent 2100 Bioanalyzer and agarose gel were used to check RNA quality, and a NanoDrop 2000 was used to measure RNA concentration. These sequences were also reported in another study, on T cells in Graves' hyperthyroidism and ophthalmopathy. As that second study puts it: Stable Graves' hyperthyroidism was defined as the absence of progression to ophthalmopathy over 18 months of follow-up. The hyperthyroidism patients were between 18 and 65 years old and newly diagnosed, with a disease duration of less than 2 months. Patients with uncontrolled infections, other autoimmune diseases, pregnancy or lactation were excluded. Diagnoses were based on clinical symptoms, serum thyroxine and TRAb, thyroid ultrasound and orbital computed tomography. A first-round RT-PCR of the TCR CDR3 used the HTBI primer set with the Qiagen OneStep RT-PCR kit. Most expanded thyroid clonotypes (frequency above 0.001) were also detected in blood, a finding suggesting that blood repertoires may reflect thyroid immune responses. A 13 V-J signature model separated ophthalmopathy from stable hyperthyroidism, with 87.88% sensitivity and 81.08% specificity in cross-validation and 80%/75% in testing. In validation, the model predicted progression to ophthalmopathy a median of approximately 6.6 months before onset, with about 64% sensitivity and around 76% specificity. A discovery cohort of approximately 97 patients, roughly 45 with Graves' ophthalmopathy and 57 with stable Graves' hyperthyroidism, was used to find distinguishing TCR V-J signatures. An independent validation cohort of 18 to 20 hyperthyroidism patients and 17 patients who later progressed to ophthalmopathy tested prospective prediction of ophthalmopathy. The approximately 98 discovery patients were randomly divided into training and test sets at a 7:3 ratio. The study also compared thyroid tissue and blood T-cell repertoires from more than 5 Graves' hyperthyroidism patients. Following sampling, methimazole starting at 30 mg daily was given to hyperthyroidism patients, and high-dose intravenous methylprednisolone was given to ophthalmopathy patients. A second multiplex PCR round built the libraries, followed by size selection and purification. Sequencing of the libraries was done on an Illumina HiSeq2000 using paired-end 100 bp reads. SOAPnuke was used to process the raw data, removing reads that contained adapters or uncalled bases, had a mean Phred below 15, or lacked an exact match to the constant primer or identifier. COPE v1.2.5 was used to merge the high-quality paired reads, and each unique nucleotide sequence was defined as a clonotype. Clonotypes were aligned to IMGT TRBV, TRBD and TRBJ reference segments using MiTCR v1.1. The analysis was restricted to V-J combinations with a frequency above 0.0001, which together covered roughly 99% of the repertoires. The TCS score was defined as the ratio of F50 (clonal expansion) to E x V (chaos), calculated using BLOSUM62-based TCRdist between CDR3 peptides within each V-J. Welch's t-statistics and random forest reduced roughly 540 V-J features to about 12, which were used in a naive Bayes classifier (R e1071). Sample size was not statistically predetermined, and investigators were not blinded to group allocation. The paper describes TCR Vbeta CDR3 sequencing of about 140 peripheral blood samples, made up of 43 ophthalmopathy patients, approximately 73 hyperthyroidism patients and 17 progressor patients.

The origin of this receptor is a woman aged 25-40 years with Graves disease. Donor details come from another sample of the same person, matched by shared clones. This chain is built from TRBV15 and TRBJ2-1, and 7 junctional nucleotides match TRBD1. The input for sequencing was peripheral blood mononuclear cells (PBMCs), taken at new diagnosis, from a patient treated with antithyroid drugs. The nucleotides are TGTGCCACCAGCAGGGCCAGGGGGAACAATGAGCAGTTCTTC. This yields the protein CATSRARGNNEQFF.